This T cell receptor (beta chain) was profiled in a study of OX40 agonist ivuxolimab in advanced cancers. Across the study: Those treated in dose escalation had hepatocellular carcinoma, melanoma, renal cell cancer or head and neck cancer. Partial responses, seen in three patients, involved one hepatocellular carcinoma and two cutaneous melanomas. Study-wide findings and caveats: Among the least clonally expanded were partial responders at 0.1-3.0 mg/kg. Mean expanded clone counts were higher in CD8+ than CD4+ T cells.

Germline V gives CDR1 SGDLS, CDR2 YYNGEE. The CDR3 has 13 residues. V lost 3 bases to trimming and J lost 14 bases, with 19 bases between them. The data were produced by immunoSEQ multiplex PCR, yet TCRdb's version contains in-frame clones alone and is incomplete. Of about 160,000 clones listed, 90% to 95% were seen once; the top ten hold about 0.31%. Regarding this clone: Its antigen is not identified.

The TCR sequence derives from an adult with an advanced solid tumor such as melanoma, head and neck, liver or kidney cancer. The chain uses TRBV9 and TRBJ2-3; D remains ambiguous. The specimen was CD4+ or CD8+ T cells sorted from blood, collected in a trial of the OX40 agonist ivuxolimab. Here the CDR3 reads CASSATTAHELYF. CDR3 nucleotide sequence: TGTGCCAGCAGCGCTACTACCGCCCACGAACTGTATTTT. The complete variable domain, with remaining parts taken from reference TRBV9 and TRBJ2-3, reads DSGVTQTPKHLITATGQRVTLRCSPRSGDLSVYWYQQSLDQGLQFLIQYYNGEERAKGNILERFSAQQFPDLHSELNLSSLELGDSALYFCASSATTAHELYFGPGTRLTVL.